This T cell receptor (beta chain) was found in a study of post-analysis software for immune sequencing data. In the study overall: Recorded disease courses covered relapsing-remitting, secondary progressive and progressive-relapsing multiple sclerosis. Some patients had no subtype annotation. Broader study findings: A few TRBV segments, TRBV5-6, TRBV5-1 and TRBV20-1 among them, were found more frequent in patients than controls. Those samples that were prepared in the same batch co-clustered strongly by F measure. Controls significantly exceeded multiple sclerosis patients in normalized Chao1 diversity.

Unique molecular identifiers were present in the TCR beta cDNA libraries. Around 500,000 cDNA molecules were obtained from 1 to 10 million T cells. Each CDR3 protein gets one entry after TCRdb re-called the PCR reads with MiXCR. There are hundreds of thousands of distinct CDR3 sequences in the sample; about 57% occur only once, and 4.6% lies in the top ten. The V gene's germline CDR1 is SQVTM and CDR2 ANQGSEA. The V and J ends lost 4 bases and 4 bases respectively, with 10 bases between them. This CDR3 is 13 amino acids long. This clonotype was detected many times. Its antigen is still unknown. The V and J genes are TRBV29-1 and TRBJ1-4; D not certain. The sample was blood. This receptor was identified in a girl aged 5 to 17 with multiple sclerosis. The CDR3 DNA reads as TGCAGCGTTGGAGGCCGGAGTAATGAAAAACTGTTTTTT. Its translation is CSVGGRSNEKLFF.